The sequence of this TCR beta chain was determined in a study of PD-1 blockade in classical Hodgkin lymphoma. Trimming pared 0 bases from V and 4 bases from J, leaving 9 bases between. CDR3 length: 14 amino acids. Looked up from germline, CDR1 is LGHNA and CDR2 is YSLEER. The method was immunoSEQ multiplex PCR; TCRdb's version includes in-frame clones alone and lacks a portion of them. The repertoire includes about 5,000 clones, roughly 61% of them detected once, and around 55% sits in the top ten. Study-level findings and limits: The authors have not defined what causes the repertoire differences, possibly disease activity or prior therapy. It was CD4+ TCR diversity, not CD8+, that rose significantly by C4D1.

Comment on this clone: The antigen is undetermined.

Following autologous stem cell transplantation, relapse occurred in every patient, and exposure to brentuximab vedotin varied. Sequenced here: peripheral blood mononuclear cells (PBMCs), sampled at baseline. The TCR sequence derives from a human donor with classical Hodgkin lymphoma. The chain has TRBV4-3 and TRBJ1-1; D is unclear. DNA of the CDR3: TGCGCCAGCAGCCAAGAGGAGGGCAGCACTGAAGCTTTCTTT. Residues: CASSQEEGSTEAFF.